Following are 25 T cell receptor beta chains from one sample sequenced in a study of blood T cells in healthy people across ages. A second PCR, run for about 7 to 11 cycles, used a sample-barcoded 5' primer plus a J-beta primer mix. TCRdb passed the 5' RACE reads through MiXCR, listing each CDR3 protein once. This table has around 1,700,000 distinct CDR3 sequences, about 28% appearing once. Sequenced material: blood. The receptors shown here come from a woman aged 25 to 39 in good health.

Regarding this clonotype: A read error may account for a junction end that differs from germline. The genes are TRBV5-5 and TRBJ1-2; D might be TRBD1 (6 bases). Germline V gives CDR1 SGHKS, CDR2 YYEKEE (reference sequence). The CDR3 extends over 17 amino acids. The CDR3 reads CASSRAGIAGTNYGCTF. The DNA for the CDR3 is TGTGCCAGCAGCAGGGCGGGCATTGCAGGGACAAACTATGGCTGCACCTTC. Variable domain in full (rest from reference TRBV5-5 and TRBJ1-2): DAGVTQSPTHLIKTRGQQVTLRCSPISGHKSVSWYQQVLGQGPQFIFQYYEKEERGRGNFPDRFSARQFPNYSSELNVNALLLGDSALYLCASSRAGIAGTNYGCTFGSGTRLTVV.

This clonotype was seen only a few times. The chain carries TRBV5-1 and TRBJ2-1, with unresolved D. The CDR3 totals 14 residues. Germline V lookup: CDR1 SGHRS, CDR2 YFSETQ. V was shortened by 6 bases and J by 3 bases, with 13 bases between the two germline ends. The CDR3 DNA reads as TGCGCCAGCATGCTGGTGCTTGGCTACAATGAGCAGTTCTTC. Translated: CASMLVLGYNEQFF.

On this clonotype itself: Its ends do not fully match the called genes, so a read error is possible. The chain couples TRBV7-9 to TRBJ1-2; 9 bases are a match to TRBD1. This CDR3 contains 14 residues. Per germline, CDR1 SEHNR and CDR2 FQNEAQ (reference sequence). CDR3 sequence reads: CASSLGTGWDGHTF. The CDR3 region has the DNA TGTGCCAGCAGCCTCGGGACAGGGTGGGATGGCCACACCTTC.

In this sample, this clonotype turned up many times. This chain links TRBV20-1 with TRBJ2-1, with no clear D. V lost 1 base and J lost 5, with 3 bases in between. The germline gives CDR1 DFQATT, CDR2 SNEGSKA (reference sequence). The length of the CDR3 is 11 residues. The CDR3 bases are TGCAGTGCTAGAGCCCACAATGAGCAGTTCTTC. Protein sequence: CSARAHNEQFF.

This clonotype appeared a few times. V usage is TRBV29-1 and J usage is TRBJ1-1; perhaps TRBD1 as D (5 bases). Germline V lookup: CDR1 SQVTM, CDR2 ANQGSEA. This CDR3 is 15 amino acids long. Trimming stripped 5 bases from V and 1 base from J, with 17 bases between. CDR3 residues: CSVPESGTQNTEAFF. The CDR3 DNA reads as TGCAGCGTTCCGGAGTCAGGGACTCAGAACACTGAAGCTTTCTTT.

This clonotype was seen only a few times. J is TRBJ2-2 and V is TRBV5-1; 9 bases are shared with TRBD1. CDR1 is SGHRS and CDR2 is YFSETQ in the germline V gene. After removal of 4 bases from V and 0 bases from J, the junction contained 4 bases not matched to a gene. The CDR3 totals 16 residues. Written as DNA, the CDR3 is TGCGCCAGCAGCCGGAGGGACAGGGCGAACACCGGGGAGCTGTTTTTT. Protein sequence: CASSRRDRANTGELFF.

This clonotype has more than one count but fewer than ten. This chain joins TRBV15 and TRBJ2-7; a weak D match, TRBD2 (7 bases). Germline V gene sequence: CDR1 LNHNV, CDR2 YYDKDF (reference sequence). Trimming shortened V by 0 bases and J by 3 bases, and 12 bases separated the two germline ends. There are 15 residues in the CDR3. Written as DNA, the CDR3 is TGTGCCACCAGCAGAGAGCGGGGGCCGTGCTACGAGCAGTACTTC. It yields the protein CATSRERGPCYEQYF.

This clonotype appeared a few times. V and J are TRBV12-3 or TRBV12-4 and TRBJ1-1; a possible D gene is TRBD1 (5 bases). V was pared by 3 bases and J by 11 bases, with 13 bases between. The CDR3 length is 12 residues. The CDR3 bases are TGTGCCAGCAGTTTGGGGCAGTCTTCGGCTTTCTTT. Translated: CASSLGQSSAFF.

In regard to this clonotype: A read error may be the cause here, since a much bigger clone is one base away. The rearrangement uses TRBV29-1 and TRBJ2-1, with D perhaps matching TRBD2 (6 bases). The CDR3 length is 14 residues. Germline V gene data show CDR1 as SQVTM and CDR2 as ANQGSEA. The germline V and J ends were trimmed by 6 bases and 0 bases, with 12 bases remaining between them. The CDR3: CSVDRGSSYNEQFF. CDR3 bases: TGCAGCGTCGACCGGGGGAGCTCCTACAATGAGCAGTTCTTC.

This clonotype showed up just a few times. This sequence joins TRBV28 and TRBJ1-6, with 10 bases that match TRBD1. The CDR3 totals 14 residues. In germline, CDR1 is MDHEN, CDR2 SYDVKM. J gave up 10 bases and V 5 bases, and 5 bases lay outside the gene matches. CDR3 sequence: CASSRTGGRSPLHF. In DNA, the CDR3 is TGTGCCAGCAGTAGGACAGGGGGAAGGTCACCCCTCCACTTT.

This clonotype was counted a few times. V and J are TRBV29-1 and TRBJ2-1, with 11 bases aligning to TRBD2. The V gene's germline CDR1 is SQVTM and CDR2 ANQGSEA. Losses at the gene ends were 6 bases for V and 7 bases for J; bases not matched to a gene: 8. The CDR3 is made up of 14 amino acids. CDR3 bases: TGCAGCGTCGATATAGCGGGAGGGCAAAATGAGCAGTTCTTC. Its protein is CSVDIAGGQNEQFF.

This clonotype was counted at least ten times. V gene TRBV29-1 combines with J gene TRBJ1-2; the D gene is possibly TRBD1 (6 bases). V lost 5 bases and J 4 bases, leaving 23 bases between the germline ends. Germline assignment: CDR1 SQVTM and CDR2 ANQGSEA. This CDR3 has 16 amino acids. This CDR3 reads CSVKSRSEDRIYGYTF. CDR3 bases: TGCAGCGTTAAATCACGTTCGGAGGACAGAATCTATGGCTACACCTTC.

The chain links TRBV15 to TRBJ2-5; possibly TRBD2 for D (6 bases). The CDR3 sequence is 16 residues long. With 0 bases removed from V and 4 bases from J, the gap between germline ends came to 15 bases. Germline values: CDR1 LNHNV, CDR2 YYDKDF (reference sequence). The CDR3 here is CATSREPGLVGETQYF. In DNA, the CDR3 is TGTGCCACCAGCAGAGAGCCGGGACTGGTTGGAGAGACCCAGTACTTC. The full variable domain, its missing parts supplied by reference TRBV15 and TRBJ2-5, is DAMVIQNPRYQVTQFGKPVTLSCSQTLNHNVMYWYQQKSSQAPKLLFHYYDKDFNNEADTPDNFQSRRPNTSFCFLDIRSPGLGDTAMYLCATSREPGLVGETQYFGPGTRLLVL.

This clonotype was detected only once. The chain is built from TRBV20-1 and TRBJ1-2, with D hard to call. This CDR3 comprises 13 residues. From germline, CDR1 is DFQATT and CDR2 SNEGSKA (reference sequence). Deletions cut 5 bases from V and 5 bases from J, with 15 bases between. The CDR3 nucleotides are TGCAGTGCTCGGACGGGGTACAAGTATGGCTACACCTTC. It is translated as CSARTGYKYGYTF.

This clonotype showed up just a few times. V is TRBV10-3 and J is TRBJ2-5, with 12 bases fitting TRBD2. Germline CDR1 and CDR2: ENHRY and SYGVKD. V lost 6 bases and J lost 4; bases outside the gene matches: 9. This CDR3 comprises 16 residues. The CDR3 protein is CAIRGATSGGTETQYF. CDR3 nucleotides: TGTGCCATCAGGGGGGCGACTAGCGGGGGTACAGAGACCCAGTACTTC.

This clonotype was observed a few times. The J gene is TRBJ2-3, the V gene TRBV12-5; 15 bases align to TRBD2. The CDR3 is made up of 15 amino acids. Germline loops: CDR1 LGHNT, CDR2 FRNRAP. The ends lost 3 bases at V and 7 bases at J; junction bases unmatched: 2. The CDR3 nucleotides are TGTGCTAGTGGTTTAGGACTAGCGGGGGGGAATACGCAGTATTTT. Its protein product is CASGLGLAGGNTQYF.

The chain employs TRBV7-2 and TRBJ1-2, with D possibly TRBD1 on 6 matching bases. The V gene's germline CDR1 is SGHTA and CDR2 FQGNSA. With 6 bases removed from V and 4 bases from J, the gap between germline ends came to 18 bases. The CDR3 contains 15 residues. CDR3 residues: CASRAQGGVSYGYTF. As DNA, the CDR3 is TGTGCCAGCAGGGCACAGGGTGGGGTGTCCTATGGCTACACCTTC.

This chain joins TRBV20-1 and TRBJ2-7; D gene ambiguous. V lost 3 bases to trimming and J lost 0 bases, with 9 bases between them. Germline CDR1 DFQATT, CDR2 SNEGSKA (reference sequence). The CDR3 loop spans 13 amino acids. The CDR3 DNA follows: TGCAGTGCTAGCGGCCTTAACTCCTACGAGCAGTACTTC. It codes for CSASGLNSYEQYF.

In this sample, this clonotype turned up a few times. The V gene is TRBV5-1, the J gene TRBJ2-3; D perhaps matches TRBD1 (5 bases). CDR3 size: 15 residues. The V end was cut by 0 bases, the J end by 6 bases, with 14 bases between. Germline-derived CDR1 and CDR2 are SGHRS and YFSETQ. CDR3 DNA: TGCGCCAGCAGCTTGGCTTTACTTCAGGGCGATACGCAGTATTTT. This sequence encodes CASSLALLQGDTQYF.

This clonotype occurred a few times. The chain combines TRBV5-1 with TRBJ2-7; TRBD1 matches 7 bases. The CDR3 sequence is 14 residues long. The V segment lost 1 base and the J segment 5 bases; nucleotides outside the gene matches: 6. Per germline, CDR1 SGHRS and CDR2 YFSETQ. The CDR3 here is CASSLYDRVDEQYF. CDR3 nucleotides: TGCGCCAGCAGCTTGTACGACAGGGTCGACGAGCAGTACTTC.

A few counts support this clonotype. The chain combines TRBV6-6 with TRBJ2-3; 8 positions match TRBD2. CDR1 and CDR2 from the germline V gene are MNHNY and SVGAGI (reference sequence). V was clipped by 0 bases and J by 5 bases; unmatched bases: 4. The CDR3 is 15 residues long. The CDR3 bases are TGTGCCAGCAGTTACTCCCACGGGAGGGGAGATACGCAGTATTTT. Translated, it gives CASSYSHGRGDTQYF.

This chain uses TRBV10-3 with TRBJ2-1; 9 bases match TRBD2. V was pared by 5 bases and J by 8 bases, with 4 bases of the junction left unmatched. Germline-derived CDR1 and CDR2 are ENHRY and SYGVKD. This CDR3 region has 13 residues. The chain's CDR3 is CAISSSGDDEQFF. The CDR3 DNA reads TGTGCCATCAGTTCTAGCGGGGACGATGAGCAGTTCTTC.

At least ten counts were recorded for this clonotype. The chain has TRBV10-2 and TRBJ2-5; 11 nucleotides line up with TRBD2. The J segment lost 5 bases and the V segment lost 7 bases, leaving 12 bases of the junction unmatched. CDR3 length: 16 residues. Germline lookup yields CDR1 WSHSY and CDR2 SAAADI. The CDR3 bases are TGCGCCAGCATGCCGGGACTAGCGGCAGCGAGGGAGACCCAGTACTTC. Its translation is CASMPGLAAARETQYF.

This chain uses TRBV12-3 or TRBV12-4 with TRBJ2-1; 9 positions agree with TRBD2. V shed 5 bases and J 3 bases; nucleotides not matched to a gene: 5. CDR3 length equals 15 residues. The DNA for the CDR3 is TGTGCCAGCAGTCGAAGGACTAGCGACTACAATGAGCAGTTCTTC. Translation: CASSRRTSDYNEQFF.

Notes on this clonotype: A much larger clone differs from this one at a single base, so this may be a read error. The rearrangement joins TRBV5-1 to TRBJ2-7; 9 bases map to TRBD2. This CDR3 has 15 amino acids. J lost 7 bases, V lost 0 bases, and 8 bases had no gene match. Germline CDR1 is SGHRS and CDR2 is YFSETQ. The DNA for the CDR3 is TGCGCCAGCAGCTTGGGGACTAGCGACTACAATGAGCAGTACTTC. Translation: CASSLGTSDYNEQYF. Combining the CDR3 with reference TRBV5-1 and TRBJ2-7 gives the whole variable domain KAGVTQTPRYLIKTRGQQVTLSCSPISGHRSVSWYQQTPGQGLQFLFEYFSETQRNKGNFPGRFSGRQFSNSRSEMNVSTLELGDSALYLCASSLGTSDYNEQYFGPGTRLTVT.